These 4 T cell receptor beta chains were all obtained from the same sample, sequenced in a study of OX40 agonist ivuxolimab in advanced cancers. Produced via immunoSEQ multiplex PCR; TCRdb's table is partial and in-frame only. The sample has around 110,000 clones, under 95% seen once. The sample here was CD4+ or CD8+ T cells sorted from blood, taken in a trial of the OX40 agonist ivuxolimab. The receptors here all came from an adult with an advanced solid tumor such as melanoma, head and neck, liver or kidney cancer.

This clone turned up a few times. The chain joins TRBV10-3 to TRBJ2-7; 9 bases match TRBD2. Germline V CDR1 and CDR2: ENHRY, SYGVKD. The CDR3 consists of 15 residues. The V gene end was trimmed by 4 bases and the J gene end by 1 base; junction bases not matched to a gene: 5. CDR3: CAISVIAGDSYEQYF. As DNA, the CDR3 is TGTGCCATCAGTGTGATAGCGGGAGATTCCTACGAGCAGTACTTC.

This rearrangement joins TRBV27 to TRBJ2-4; maybe TRBD1 (5 bases). The V end was cut by 2 bases, the J end by 8 bases, with 10 bases between. CDR3 length equals 13 residues. In germline, CDR1 is MNHEY, CDR2 SMNVEV (reference sequence). CDR3 amino acids: CASSLRQTDIQYF. CDR3 bases: TGTGCCAGCAGTTTAAGACAGACAGACATTCAGTACTTC.

The chain links TRBV18 to TRBJ1-5; no clear D gene. The germline V gene has CDR1 KGHSH and CDR2 LQKENI. Trimming took 0 bases from V and 2 from J, leaving 5 bases between them. CDR3 size: 14 residues. CDR3 residues: CASSPPPGNQPQHF. As DNA, the CDR3 is TGTGCCAGCTCACCACCGCCAGGCAATCAGCCCCAGCATTTT.

This chain uses TRBV28 with TRBJ1-1; 7 bases are a match to TRBD1. This CDR3 has 12 residues. Looked up from germline, CDR1 is MDHEN and CDR2 is SYDVKM. Trimming removed 6 bases from V and 5 bases from J; junction bases left unmatched: 3. The CDR3 DNA reads as TGTGCCAGCAGATACAGGGGAACTGAAGCTTTCTTT. This sequence encodes CASRYRGTEAFF. The variable domain in full, with the rest retrieved from reference TRBV28 and TRBJ1-1, is DVKVTQSSRYLVKRTGEKVFLECVQDMDHENMFWYRQDPGLGLRLIYFSYDVKMKEKGDIPEGYSVSREKKERFSLILESASTNQTSMYLCASRYRGTEAFFGQGTRLTVV.